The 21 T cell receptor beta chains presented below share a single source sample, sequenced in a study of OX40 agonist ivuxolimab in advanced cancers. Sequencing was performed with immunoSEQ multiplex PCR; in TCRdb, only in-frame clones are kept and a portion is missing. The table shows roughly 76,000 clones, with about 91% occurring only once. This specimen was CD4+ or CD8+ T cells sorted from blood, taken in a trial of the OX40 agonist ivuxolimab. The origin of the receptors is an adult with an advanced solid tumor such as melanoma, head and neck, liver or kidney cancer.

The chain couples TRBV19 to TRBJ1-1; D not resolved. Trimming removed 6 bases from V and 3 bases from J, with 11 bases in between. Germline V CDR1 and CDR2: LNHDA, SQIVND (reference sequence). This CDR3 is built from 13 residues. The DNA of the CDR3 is TGTGCCAGTAGAGGCCGGGTGGACACTGAAGCTTTCTTT. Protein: CASRGRVDTEAFF.

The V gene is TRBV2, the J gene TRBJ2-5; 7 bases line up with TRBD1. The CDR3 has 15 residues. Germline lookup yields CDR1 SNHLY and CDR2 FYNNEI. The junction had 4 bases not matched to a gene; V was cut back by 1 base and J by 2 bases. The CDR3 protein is CASSEGQQGQETQYF. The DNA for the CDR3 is TGTGCCAGCAGTGAAGGCCAACAGGGGCAAGAGACCCAGTACTTC.

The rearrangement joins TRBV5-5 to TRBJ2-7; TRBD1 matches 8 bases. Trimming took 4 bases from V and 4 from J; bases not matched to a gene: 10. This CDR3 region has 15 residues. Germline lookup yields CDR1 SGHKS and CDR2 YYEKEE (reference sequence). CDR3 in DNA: TGTGCCAGCAGCAGAGGACAGGGCCTTCAGTACGAGCAGTACTTC. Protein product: CASSRGQGLQYEQYF.

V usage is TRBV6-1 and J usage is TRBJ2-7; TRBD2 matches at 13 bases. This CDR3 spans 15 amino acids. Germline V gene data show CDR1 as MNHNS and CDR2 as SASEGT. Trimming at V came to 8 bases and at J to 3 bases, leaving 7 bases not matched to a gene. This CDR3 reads CASETGTSGNYEQYF. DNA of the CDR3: TGTGCCAGCGAGACCGGGACTAGCGGGAACTACGAGCAGTACTTC.

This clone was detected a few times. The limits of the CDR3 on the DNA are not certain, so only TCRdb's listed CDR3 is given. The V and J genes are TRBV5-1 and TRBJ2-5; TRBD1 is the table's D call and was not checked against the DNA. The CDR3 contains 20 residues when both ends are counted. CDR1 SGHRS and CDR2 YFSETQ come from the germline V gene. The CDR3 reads CASSFGPGQGPRPVWETQYF.

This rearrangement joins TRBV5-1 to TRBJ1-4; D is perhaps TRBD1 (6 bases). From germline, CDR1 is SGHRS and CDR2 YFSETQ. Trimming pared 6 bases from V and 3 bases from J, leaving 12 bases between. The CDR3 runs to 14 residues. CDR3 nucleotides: TGCGCCAGCACTAAAGGGGGGCCTAATGAAAAACTGTTTTTT. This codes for CASTKGGPNEKLFF.

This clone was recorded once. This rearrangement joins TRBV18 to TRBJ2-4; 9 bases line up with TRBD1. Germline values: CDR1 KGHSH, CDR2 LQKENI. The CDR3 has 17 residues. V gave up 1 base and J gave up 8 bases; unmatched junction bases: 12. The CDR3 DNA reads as TGTGCCAGCTCACCACGTTTGCCAGGACAGGGGTCAGACATTCAGTACTTC. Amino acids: CASSPRLPGQGSDIQYF.

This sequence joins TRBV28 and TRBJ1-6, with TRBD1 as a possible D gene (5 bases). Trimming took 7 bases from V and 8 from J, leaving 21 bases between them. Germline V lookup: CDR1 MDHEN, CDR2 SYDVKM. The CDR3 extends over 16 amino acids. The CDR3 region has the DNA TGTGCCAGCAAGGTCCCCCCCGGGACGGATGATTCACCCCTCCACTTT. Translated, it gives CASKVPPGTDDSPLHF.

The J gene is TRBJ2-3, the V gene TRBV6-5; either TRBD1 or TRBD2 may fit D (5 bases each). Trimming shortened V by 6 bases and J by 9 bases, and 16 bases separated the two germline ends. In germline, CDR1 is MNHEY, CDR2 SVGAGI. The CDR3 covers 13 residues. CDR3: CASSRERGGTQYF. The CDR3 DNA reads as TGTGCCAGCAGCCGAGAGAGGGGCGGGACGCAGTATTTT.

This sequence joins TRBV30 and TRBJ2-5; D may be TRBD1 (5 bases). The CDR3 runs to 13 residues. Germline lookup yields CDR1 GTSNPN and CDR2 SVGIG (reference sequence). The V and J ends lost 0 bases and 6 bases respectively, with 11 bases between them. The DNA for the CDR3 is TGTGCCTGGAGTGTAGGCAGGGAAAAGACCCAGTACTTC. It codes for CAWSVGREKTQYF.

This chain's CDR3 is CASSIGQLNQPQHF. The CDR3 DNA sequence: TGTGCCAGTAGTATCGGACAGCTCAATCAGCCCCAGCATTTT. The chain recombines TRBV19 with TRBJ1-5, with a weak D call TRBD1 (6 bases). With 3 bases removed from V and 3 bases from J, the gap between germline ends came to 9 bases. The CDR3 extends over 14 amino acids. CDR1 LNHDA and CDR2 SQIVND come from the germline V gene (reference sequence).

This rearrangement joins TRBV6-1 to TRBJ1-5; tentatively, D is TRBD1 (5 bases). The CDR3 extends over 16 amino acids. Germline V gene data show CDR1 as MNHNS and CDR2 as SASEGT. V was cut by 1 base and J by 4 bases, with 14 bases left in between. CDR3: CASSEVSGMGNQPQHF. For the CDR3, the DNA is TGTGCCAGCAGTGAAGTGTCAGGGATGGGGAATCAGCCCCAGCATTTT.

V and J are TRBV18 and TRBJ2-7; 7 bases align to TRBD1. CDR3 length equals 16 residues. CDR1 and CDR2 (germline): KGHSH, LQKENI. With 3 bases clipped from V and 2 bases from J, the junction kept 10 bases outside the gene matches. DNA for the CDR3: TGTGCCAGCTCACCGTCCTTGACAGGGACAACCTACGAGCAGTACTTC. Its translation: CASSPSLTGTTYEQYF.

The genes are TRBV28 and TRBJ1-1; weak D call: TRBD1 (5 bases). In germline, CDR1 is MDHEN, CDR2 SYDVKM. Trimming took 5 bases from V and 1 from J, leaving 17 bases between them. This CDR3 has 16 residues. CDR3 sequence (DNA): TGTGCCAGCAGTCTCGAGGGGCTGGCCTGGAACACTGAAGCTTTCTTT. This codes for CASSLEGLAWNTEAFF.

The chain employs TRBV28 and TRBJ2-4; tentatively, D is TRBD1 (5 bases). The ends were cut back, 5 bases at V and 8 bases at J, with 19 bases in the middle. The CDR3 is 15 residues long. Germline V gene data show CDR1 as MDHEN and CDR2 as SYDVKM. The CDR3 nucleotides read TGTGCCAGCAGTCCACCCCAAGGGGCCCTTGACATTCAGTACTTC. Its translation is CASSPPQGALDIQYF.

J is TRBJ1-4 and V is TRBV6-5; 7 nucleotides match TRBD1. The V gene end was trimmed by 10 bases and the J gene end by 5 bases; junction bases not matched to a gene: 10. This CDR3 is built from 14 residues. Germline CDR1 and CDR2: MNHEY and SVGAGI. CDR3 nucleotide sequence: TGTGCCACCAAGGGACAGTTCCAAAATGAAAAACTGTTTTTT. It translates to CATKGQFQNEKLFF.

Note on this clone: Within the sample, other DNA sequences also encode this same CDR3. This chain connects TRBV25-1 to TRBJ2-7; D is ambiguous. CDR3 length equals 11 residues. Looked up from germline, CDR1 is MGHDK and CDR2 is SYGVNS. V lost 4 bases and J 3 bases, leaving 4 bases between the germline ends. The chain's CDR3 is CASSGYYEQYF. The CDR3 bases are TGTGCCAGCAGTGGGTACTACGAGCAGTACTTC.

In DNA form, the CDR3 reads TGTGCCAGCAGTGTCGTCAGGGACGGCGAGCAGTACTTC. The encoded protein is CASSVVRDGEQYF. This chain joins TRBV6-1 and TRBJ2-7; D tentatively fits TRBD1 or TRBD2 (5 bases each). CDR1 and CDR2 (germline): MNHNS, SASEGT. The V end was cut by 4 bases, the J end by 6 bases, with 13 bases between. The CDR3 covers 13 residues.

The CDR3, as DNA: TGTGCCAGCACCATGGGGCGGGGTAGCTCCTACAATGAGCAGTTCTTC. Translated: CASTMGRGSSYNEQFF. This sequence joins TRBV28 and TRBJ2-1; tentative D call: TRBD2 (6 bases). Germline CDR1 and CDR2: MDHEN and SYDVKM. The CDR3 has 16 residues. V gave up 7 bases and J gave up 0 bases, with 16 bases separating them.

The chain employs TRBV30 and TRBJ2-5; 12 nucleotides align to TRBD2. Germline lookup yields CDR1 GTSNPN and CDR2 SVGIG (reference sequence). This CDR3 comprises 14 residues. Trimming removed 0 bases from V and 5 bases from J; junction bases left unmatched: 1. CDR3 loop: CAWSVGTSGETQYF. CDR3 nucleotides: TGTGCCTGGAGTGTTGGGACTAGCGGGGAGACCCAGTACTTC.

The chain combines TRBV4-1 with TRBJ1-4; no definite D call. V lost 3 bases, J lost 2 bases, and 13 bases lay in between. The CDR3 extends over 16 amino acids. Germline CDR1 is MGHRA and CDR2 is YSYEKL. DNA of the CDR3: TGCGCCAGCAGCCACGACAACACACCCACTAATGAAAAACTGTTTTTT. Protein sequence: CASSHDNTPTNEKLFF.